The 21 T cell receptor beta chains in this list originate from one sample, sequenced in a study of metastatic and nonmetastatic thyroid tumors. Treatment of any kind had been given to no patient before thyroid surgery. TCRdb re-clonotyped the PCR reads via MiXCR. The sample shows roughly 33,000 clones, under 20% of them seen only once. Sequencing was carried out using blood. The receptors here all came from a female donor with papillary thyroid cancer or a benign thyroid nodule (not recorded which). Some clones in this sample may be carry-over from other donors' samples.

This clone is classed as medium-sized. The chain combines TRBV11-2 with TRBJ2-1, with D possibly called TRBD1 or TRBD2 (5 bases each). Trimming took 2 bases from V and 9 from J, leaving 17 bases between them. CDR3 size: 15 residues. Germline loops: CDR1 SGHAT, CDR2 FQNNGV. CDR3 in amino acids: CASSLRGPSASEQFF. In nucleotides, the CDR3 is TGTGCCAGCAGCTTACGGGGACCCAGCGCGTCTGAGCAGTTCTTC.

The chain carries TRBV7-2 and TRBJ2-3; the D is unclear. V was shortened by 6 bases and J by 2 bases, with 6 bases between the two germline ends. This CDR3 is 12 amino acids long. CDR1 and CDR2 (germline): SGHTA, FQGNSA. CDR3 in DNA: TGTGCCAGCAGGGTCAACACAGATACGCAGTATTTT. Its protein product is CASRVNTDTQYF.

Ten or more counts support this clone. Here the CDR3 reads CATSAPSHETQYF. CDR3 bases: TGTGCCACCAGTGCTCCTAGTCATGAGACCCAGTACTTC. The chain recombines TRBV24-1 with TRBJ2-5; D remains unclear. Germline CDR1 and CDR2: KGHDR and SFDVKD. The CDR3 is made up of 13 amino acids. Trimming took off 5 bases at V and 5 bases at J, with 11 bases between the two ends.

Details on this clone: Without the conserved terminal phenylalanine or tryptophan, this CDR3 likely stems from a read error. The CDR3 DNA is TGTGCCAGCATCCCGGGACACCTAGCTAACTATGGCTACACCCTC. Residues: CASIPGHLANYGYTL. This chain connects TRBV12-3 or TRBV12-4 to TRBJ1-2; maybe TRBD1 (6 bases). The V end was cut by 7 bases, the J end by 0 bases, with 15 bases between. The CDR3 runs to 15 residues.

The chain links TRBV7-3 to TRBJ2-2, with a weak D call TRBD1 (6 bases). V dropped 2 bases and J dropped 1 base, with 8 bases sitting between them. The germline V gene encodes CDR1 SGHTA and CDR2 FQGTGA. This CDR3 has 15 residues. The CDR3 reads CASSLLGGNTGELFF. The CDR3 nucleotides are TGTGCCAGCAGCTTACTAGGGGGGAACACCGGGGAGCTGTTTTTT.

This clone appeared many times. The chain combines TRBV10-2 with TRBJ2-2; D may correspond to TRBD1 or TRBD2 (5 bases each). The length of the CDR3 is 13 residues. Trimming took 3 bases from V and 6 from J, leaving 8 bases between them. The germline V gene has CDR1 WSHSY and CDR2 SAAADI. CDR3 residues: CASSDGDPGELFF. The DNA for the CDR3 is TGCGCCAGCAGTGATGGGGACCCCGGGGAGCTGTTTTTT.

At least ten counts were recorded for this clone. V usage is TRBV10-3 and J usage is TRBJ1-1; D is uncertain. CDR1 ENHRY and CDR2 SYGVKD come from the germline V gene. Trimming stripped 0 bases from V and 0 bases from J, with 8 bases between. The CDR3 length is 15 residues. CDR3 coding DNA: TGTGCCATCAGTGAGTCGATGGGGATGAACACTGAAGCTTTCTTT. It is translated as CAISESMGMNTEAFF.

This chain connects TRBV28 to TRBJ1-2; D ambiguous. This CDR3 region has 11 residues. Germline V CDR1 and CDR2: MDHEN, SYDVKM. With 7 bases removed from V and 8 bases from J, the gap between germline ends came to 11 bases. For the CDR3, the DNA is TGTGCCAGCACGCAGGCGGAAGGCTACACCTTC. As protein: CASTQAEGYTF.

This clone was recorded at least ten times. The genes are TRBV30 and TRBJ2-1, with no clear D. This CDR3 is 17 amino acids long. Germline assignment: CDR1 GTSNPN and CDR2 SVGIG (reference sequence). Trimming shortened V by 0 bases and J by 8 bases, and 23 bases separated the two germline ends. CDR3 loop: CAWSVEFRLGTLDEQFF. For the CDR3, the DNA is TGTGCCTGGAGTGTAGAGTTCCGTTTGGGCACTCTAGATGAGCAGTTCTTC.

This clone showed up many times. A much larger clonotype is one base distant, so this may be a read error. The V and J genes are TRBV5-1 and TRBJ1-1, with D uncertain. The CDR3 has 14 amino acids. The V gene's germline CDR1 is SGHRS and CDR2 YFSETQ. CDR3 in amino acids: CASSSGPSNTETFF. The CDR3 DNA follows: TGCGCCAGCAGCTCCGGACCGTCGAACACTGAAACTTTCTTT.

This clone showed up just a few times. Here the CDR3 DNA reads TGTGCCAGCAGTCCTCTCGGACTAGCGGGTTCCTACGAGCAGTACTTC. It yields the protein CASSPLGLAGSYEQYF. V and J are TRBV27 and TRBJ2-7; the match to TRBD2 covers 11 bases. Per the germline V gene, CDR1 is MNHEY and CDR2 is SMNVEV (reference sequence). The J segment lost 1 base and the V segment lost 5 bases, leaving 7 bases of the junction unmatched. This CDR3 is built from 16 residues.

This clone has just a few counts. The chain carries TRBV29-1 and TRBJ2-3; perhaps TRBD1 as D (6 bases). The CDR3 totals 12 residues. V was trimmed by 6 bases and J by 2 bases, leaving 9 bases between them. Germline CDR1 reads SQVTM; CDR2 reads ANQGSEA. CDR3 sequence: CSVRGITDTQYF. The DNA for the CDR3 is TGCAGCGTGAGGGGGATCACAGATACGCAGTATTTT.

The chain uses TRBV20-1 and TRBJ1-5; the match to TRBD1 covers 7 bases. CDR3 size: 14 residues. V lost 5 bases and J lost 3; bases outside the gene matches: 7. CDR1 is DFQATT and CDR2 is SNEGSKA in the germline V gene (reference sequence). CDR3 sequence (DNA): TGCAGTGCTGGGACAGCCATCCTCAATCAGCCCCAGCATTTT. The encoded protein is CSAGTAILNQPQHF.

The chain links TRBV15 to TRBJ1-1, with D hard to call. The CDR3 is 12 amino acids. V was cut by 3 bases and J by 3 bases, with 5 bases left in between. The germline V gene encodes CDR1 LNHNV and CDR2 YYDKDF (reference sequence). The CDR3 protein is CATSSPYTEAFF. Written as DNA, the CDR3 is TGTGCCACCAGCAGCCCATACACTGAAGCTTTCTTT.

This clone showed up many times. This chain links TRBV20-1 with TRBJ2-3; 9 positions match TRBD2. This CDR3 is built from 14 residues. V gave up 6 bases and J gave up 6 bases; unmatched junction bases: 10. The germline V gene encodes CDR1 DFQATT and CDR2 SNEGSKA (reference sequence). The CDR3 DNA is TGCAGTGCCCCAAGGCGGGAGGGCCGGGATACGCAGTATTTT. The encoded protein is CSAPRREGRDTQYF.

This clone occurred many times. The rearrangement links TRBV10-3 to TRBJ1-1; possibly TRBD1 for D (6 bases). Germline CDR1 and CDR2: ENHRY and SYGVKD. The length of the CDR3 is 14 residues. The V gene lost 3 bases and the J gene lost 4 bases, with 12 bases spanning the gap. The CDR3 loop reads CAISDQGLGTEAFF. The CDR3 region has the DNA TGTGCCATCAGTGACCAGGGGCTGGGCACTGAAGCTTTCTTT.

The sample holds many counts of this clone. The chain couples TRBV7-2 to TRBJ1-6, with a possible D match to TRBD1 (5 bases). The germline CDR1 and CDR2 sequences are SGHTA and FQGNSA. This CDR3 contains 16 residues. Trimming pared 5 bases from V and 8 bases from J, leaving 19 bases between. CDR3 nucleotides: TGTGCCAGCAGCGCCGGCGGGGGGACCTGGGATTCACCCCTCCACTTT. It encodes CASSAGGGTWDSPLHF.

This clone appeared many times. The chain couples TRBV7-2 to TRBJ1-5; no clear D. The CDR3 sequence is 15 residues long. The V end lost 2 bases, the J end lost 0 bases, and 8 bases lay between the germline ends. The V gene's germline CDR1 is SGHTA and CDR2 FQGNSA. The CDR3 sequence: CASSLYYDSNQPQHF. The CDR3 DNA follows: TGTGCCAGCAGCTTATATTATGATAGCAATCAGCCCCAGCATTTT.

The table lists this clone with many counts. CDR3 nucleotides: TGTGCCAGCAGTTACGGGGCTAGCGGATACGACAATGAGCAGTTCTTC. Protein product: CASSYGASGYDNEQFF. The V gene is TRBV6-6, the J gene TRBJ2-1; TRBD2 aligns across 7 bases. In germline, CDR1 is MNHNY, CDR2 SVGAGI (reference sequence). The CDR3 is 16 residues long. With V trimmed by 2 bases and J by 5 bases, 9 bases remained unmatched.

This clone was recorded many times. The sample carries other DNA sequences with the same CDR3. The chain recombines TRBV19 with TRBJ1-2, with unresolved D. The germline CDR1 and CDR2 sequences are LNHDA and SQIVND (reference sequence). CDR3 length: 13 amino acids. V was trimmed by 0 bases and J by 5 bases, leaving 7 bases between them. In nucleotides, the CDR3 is TGTGCCAGTAGTATAGATCGATTATATGGCTACACCTTC. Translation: CASSIDRLYGYTF.

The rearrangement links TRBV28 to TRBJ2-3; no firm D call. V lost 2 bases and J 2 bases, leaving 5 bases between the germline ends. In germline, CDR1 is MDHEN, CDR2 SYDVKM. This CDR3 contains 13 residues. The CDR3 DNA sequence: TGTGCCAGCAGTTTAGCGCTCACAGATACGCAGTATTTT. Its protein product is CASSLALTDTQYF.